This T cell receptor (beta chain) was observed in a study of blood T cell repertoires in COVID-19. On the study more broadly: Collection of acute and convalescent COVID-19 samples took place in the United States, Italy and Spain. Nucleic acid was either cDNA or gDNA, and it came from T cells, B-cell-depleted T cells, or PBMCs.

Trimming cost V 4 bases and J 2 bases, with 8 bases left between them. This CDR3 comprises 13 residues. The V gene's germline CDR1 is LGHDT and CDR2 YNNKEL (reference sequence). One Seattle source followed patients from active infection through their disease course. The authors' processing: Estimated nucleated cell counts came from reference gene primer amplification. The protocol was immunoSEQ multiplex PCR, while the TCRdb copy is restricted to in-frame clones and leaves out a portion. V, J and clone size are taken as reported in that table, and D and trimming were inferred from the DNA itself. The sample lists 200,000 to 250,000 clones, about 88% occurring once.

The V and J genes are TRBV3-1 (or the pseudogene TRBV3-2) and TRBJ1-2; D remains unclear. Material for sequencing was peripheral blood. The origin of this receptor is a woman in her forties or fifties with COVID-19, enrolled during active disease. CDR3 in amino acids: CASSLSENYGYTF. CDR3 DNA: TGTGCCAGCAGCCTCTCGGAGAACTATGGCTACACCTTC.